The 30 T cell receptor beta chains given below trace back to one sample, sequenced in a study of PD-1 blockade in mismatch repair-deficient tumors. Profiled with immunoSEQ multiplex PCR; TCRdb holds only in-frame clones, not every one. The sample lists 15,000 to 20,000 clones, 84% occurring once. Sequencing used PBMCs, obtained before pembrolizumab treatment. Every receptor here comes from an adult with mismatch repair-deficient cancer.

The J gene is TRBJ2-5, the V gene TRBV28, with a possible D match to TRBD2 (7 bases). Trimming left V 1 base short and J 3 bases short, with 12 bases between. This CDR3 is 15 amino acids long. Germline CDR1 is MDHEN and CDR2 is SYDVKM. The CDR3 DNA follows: TGTGCCAGCAGTTTATTCAGCGGGACAAAAGAGACCCAGTACTTC. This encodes CASSLFSGTKETQYF.

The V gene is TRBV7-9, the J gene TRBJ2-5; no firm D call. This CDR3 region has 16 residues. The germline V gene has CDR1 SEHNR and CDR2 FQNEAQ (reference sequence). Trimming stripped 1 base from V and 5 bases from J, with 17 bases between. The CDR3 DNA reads TGTGCCAGCAGCTTAGGCAAACAGATAGTCGGGGAGACCCAGTACTTC. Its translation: CASSLGKQIVGETQYF.

The CDR3 DNA reads TGTGCCAGCAGCGAAAAGAACGCAGAGGCTTTCTTT. It encodes CASSEKNAEAFF. V and J are TRBV6-1 and TRBJ1-1; D uncertain. CDR3 length: 12 amino acids. Germline CDR1 is MNHNS and CDR2 is SASEGT. V shed 6 bases and J shed 11 bases, with 16 bases lying between them.

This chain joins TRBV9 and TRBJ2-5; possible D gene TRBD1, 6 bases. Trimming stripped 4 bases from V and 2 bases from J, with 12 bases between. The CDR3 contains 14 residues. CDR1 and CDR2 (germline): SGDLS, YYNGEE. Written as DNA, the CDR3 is TGTGCCAGCAGCTTCGGACAGACACAAGAGACCCAGTACTTC. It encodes CASSFGQTQETQYF. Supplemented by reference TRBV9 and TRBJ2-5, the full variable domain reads DSGVTQTPKHLITATGQRVTLRCSPRSGDLSVYWYQQSLDQGLQFLIQYYNGEERAKGNILERFSAQQFPDLHSELNLSSLELGDSALYFCASSFGQTQETQYFGPGTRLLVL.

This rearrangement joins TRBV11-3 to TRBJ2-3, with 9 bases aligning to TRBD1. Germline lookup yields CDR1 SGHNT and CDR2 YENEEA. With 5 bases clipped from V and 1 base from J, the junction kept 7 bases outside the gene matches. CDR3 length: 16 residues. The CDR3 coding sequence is TGTGCCAGCAGCCCAGGGGACAGGGTGCGCACAGATACGCAGTATTTT. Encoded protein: CASSPGDRVRTDTQYF.

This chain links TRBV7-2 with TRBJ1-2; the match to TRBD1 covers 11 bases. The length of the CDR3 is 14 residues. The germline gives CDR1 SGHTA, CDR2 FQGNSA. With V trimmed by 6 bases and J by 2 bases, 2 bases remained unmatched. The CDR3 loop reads CASRGQGVNYGYTF. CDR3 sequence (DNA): TGTGCCAGCAGGGGACAGGGGGTAAACTATGGCTACACCTTC.

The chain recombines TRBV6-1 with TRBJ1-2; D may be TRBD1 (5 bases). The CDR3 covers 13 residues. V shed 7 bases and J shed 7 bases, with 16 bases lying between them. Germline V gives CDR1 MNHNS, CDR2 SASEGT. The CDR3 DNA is TGTGCCAGCACTAGGTCGGGGGTCAGTGGCTACACCTTC. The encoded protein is CASTRSGVSGYTF.

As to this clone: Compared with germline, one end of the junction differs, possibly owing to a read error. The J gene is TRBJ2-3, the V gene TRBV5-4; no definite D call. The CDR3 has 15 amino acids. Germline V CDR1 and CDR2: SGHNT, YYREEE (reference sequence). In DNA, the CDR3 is TGTGCCAGCAGCTTGGAGTTAGTAACTACAGATATGCAGTATTTT. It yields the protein CASSLELVTTDMQYF.

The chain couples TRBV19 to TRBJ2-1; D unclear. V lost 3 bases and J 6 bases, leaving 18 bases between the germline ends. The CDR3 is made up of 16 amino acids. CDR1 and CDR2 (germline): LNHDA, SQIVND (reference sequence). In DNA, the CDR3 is TGTGCCAGTAGTATCCGCCACGGCCGAGAAGGCAATGAGCAGTTCTTC. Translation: CASSIRHGREGNEQFF.

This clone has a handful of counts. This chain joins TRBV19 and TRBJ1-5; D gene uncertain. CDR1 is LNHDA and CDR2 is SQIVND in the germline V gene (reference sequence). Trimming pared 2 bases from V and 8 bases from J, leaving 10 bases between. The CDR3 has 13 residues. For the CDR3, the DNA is TGTGCCAGTAGTATAAAGGGTATTAAGCCCCAGCATTTT. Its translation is CASSIKGIKPQHF.

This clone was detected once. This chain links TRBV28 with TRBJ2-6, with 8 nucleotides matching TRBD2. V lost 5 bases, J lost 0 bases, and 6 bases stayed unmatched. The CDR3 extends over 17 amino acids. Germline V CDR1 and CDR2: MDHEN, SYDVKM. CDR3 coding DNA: TGTGCCAGCAGTAGCGGGAGCCTTCTCTCTGGGGCCAACGTCCTGACTTTC. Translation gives CASSSGSLLSGANVLTF.

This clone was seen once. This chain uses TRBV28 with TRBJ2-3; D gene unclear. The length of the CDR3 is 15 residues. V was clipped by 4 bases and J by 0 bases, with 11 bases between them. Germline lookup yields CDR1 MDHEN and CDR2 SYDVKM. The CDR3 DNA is TGTGCCAGCAGTTCCCAAGGTACTAGCACAGATACGCAGTATTTT. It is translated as CASSSQGTSTDTQYF.

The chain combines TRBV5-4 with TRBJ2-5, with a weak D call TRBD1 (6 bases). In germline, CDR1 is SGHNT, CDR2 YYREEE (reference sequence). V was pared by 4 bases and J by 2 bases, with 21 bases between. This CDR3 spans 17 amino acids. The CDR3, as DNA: TGTGCCAGCAGCCCACAGACCGGCACAGGGCCACAAGAGACCCAGTACTTC. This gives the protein CASSPQTGTGPQETQYF.

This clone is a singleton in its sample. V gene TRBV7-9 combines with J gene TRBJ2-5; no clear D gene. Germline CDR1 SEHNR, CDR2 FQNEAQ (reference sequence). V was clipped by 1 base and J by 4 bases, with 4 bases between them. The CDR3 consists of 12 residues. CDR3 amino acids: CASSLGRETQYF. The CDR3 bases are TGTGCCAGCAGCTTAGGCCGAGAGACCCAGTACTTC.

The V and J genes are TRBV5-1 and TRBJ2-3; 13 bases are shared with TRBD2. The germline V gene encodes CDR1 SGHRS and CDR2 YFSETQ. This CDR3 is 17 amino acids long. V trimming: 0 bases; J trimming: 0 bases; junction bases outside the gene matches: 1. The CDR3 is CASSLGTSGSSTDTQYF. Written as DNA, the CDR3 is TGCGCCAGCAGCTTGGGGACTAGCGGGAGTAGCACAGATACGCAGTATTTT.

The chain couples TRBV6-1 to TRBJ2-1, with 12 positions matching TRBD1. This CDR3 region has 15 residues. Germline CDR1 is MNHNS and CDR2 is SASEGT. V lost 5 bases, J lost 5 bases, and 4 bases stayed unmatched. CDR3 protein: CASSKGQGAHNEQFF. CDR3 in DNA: TGTGCCAGCAGTAAGGGACAGGGGGCCCACAATGAGCAGTTCTTC.

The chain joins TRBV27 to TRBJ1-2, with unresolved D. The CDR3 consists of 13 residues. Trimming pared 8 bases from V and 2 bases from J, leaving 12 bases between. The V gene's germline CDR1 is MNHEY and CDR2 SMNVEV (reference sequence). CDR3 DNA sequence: TGTGCCAGCGGGAAGGACGGCAACTATGGCTACACCTTC. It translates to CASGKDGNYGYTF.

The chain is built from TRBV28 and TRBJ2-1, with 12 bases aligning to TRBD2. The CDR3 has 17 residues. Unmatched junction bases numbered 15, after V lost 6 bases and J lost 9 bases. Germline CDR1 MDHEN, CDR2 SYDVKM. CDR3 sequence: CASRPFHTSGRTSEQFF. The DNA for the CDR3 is TGTGCCAGCAGACCTTTCCATACTAGCGGGAGGACAAGTGAGCAGTTCTTC. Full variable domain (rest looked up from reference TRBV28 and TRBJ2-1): DVKVTQSSRYLVKRTGEKVFLECVQDMDHENMFWYRQDPGLGLRLIYFSYDVKMKEKGDIPEGYSVSREKKERFSLILESASTNQTSMYLCASRPFHTSGRTSEQFFGPGTRLTVL.

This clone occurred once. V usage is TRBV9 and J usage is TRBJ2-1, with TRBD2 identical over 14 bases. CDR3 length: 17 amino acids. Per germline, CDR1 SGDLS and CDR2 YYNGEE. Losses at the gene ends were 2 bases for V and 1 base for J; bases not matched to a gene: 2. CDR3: CASSVGTSGGSYNEQFF. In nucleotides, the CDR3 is TGTGCCAGCAGCGTGGGGACTAGCGGGGGTTCCTACAATGAGCAGTTCTTC.

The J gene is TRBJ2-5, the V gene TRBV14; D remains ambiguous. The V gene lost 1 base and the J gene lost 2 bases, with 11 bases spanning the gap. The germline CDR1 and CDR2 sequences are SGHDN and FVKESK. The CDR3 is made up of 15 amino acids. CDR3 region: CASSQGKGVQETQYF. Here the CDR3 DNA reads TGTGCCAGCAGCCAAGGTAAAGGTGTTCAAGAGACCCAGTACTTC.

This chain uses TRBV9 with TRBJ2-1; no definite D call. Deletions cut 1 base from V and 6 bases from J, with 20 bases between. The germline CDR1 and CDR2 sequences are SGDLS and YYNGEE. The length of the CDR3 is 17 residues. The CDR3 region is CASSVNRSQRPANEQFF. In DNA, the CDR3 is TGTGCCAGCAGCGTAAACCGATCTCAGCGCCCTGCCAATGAGCAGTTCTTC.

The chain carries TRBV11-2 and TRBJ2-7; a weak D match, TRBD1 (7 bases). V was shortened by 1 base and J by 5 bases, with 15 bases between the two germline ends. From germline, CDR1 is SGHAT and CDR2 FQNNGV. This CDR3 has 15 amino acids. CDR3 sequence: CASSLVPGGTNEQYF. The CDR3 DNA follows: TGTGCCAGCAGCTTAGTCCCAGGGGGGACGAACGAGCAGTACTTC.

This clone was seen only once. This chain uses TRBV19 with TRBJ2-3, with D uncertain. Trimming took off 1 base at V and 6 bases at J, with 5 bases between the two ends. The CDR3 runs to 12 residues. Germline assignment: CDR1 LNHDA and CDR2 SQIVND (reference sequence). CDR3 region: CASSIVGDTQYF. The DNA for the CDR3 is TGTGCCAGTAGTATAGTCGGCGATACGCAGTATTTT.

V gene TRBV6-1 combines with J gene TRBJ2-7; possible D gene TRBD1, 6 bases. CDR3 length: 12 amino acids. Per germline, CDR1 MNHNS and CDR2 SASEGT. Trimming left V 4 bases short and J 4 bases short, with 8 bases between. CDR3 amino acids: CASSVQGYEQYF. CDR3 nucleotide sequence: TGTGCCAGCAGTGTACAGGGTTACGAGCAGTACTTC.

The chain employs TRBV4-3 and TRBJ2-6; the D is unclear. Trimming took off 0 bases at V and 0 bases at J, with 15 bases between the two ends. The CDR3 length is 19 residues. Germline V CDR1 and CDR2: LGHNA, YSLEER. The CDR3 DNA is TGCGCCAGCAGCCAAGAGAGCGTAACTGGCCTCTCTGGGGCCAACGTCCTGACTTTC. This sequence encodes CASSQESVTGLSGANVLTF.

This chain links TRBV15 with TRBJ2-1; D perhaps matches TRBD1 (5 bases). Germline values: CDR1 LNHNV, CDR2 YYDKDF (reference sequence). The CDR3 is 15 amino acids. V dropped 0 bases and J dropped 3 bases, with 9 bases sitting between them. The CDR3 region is CATSRDKGIYNEQFF. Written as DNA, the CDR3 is TGTGCCACCAGCAGAGATAAGGGGATCTACAATGAGCAGTTCTTC. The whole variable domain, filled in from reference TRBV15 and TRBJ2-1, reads DAMVIQNPRYQVTQFGKPVTLSCSQTLNHNVMYWYQQKSSQAPKLLFHYYDKDFNNEADTPDNFQSRRPNTSFCFLDIRSPGLGDTAMYLCATSRDKGIYNEQFFGPGTRLTVL.

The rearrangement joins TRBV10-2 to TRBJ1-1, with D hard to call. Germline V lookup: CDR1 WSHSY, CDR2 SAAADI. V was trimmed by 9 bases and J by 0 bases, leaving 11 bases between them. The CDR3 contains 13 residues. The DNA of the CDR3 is TGCGCCAGTACTCAAAGCGTGAACACTGAAGCTTTCTTT. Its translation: CASTQSVNTEAFF.

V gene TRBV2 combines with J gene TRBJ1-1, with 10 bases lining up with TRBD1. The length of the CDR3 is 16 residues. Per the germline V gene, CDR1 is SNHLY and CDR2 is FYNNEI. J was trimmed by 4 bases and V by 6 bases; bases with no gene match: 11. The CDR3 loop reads CASRPGQGISRTEAFF. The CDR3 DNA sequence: TGTGCCAGCAGACCGGGACAGGGGATCAGTCGCACTGAAGCTTTCTTT. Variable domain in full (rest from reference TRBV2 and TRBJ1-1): EPEVTQTPSHQVTQMGQEVILRCVPISNHLYFYWYRQILGQKVEFLVSFYNNEISEKSEIFDDQFSVERPDGSNFTLKIRSTKLEDSAMYFCASRPGQGISRTEAFFGQGTRLTVV.

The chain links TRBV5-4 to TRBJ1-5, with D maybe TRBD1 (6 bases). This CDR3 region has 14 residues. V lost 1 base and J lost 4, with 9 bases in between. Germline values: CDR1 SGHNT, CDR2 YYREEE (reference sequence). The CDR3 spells CASSLSGANQPQHF. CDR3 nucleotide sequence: TGTGCCAGCAGCTTGTCGGGGGCAAATCAGCCCCAGCATTTT.

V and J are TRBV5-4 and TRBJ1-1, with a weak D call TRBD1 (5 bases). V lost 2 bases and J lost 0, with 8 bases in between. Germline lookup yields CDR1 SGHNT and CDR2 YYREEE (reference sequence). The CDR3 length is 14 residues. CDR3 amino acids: CASSLETVNTEAFF. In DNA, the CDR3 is TGTGCCAGCAGCTTAGAGACAGTGAACACTGAAGCTTTCTTT.